Listed here are 24 T cell receptor beta chains from one sample, sequenced in a study of cytomegalovirus exposure and HLA in healthy donors. Some clones are missing from TCRdb's copy, which holds only in-frame ones; the method was immunoSEQ multiplex PCR. The data show under 350,000 clones, with 80% to 90% seen just once and roughly 0.99% held by the top ten. The sample comprised PBMCs. All receptors come from a woman younger than 30 in good health and CMV-seronegative.

V gene TRBV5-4 combines with J gene TRBJ2-6, with D perhaps matching TRBD2 (6 bases). This CDR3 is built from 15 residues. Trimming took 4 bases from V and 4 from J, leaving 12 bases between them. Germline V gives CDR1 SGHNT, CDR2 YYREEE (reference sequence). This CDR3 reads CASSLGTSGANVLTF. CDR3 DNA: TGTGCCAGCAGCCTTGGGACTTCAGGGGCCAACGTCCTGACTTTC.

The chain employs TRBV30 and TRBJ2-1; tentatively, D is TRBD2 (5 bases). The CDR3 is 12 residues long. CDR1 and CDR2 (germline): GTSNPN, SVGIG (reference sequence). V lost 1 base and J 10 bases, leaving 11 bases between the germline ends. The CDR3 sequence: CAWSAGGLEQFF. The CDR3 nucleotides read TGTGCCTGGAGTGCAGGCGGGTTGGAGCAGTTCTTC.

The chain combines TRBV30 with TRBJ1-4, with D tentatively TRBD1 (5 bases). This CDR3 spans 15 amino acids. Deletions cut 0 bases from V and 8 bases from J, with 16 bases between. Germline values: CDR1 GTSNPN, CDR2 SVGIG (reference sequence). CDR3 bases: TGTGCCTGGAGTGTATCGGCAGGGATTAACGAAAAACTGTTTTTT. Its protein is CAWSVSAGINEKLFF.

In this sample, this clone turned up a few times. The chain links TRBV5-1 to TRBJ2-2; TRBD2 might be the D (5 bases). This CDR3 has 13 residues. Germline loops: CDR1 SGHRS, CDR2 YFSETQ. The V and J ends lost 5 bases and 0 bases respectively, with 5 bases between them. The chain's CDR3 is CASRGANTGELFF. CDR3 nucleotides: TGCGCCAGCAGGGGAGCGAACACCGGGGAGCTGTTTTTT.

V is TRBV29-1 and J is TRBJ1-1; no firm D call. Trimming took off 4 bases at V and 5 bases at J, with 17 bases between the two ends. CDR1 is SQVTM, CDR2 ANQGSEA, per germline. CDR3 length: 14 residues. The CDR3: CSVGMVGPPTEAFF. DNA for the CDR3: TGCAGCGTTGGAATGGTTGGGCCGCCGACTGAAGCTTTCTTT.

The gene calls are TRBV5-1 and TRBJ2-7; 7 bases match TRBD1. Germline V CDR1 and CDR2: SGHRS, YFSETQ. V shed 0 bases, J shed 5 bases, and the junction held 5 bases outside the gene matches. The CDR3 loop spans 14 amino acids. The CDR3 here is CASSLGSQGHEQYF. In nucleotides, the CDR3 is TGCGCCAGCAGCTTGGGGTCACAGGGGCACGAGCAGTACTTC.

The chain joins TRBV5-6 to TRBJ1-2; D is perhaps TRBD1 (5 bases). This CDR3 contains 18 residues. From germline, CDR1 is SGHDT and CDR2 YYEEEE. V was cut by 2 bases and J by 2 bases, with 22 bases left in between. CDR3 DNA: TGTGCCAGCAGCTTTGGGTCTCGGGGGACGCTTCCAAACTATGGCTACACCTTC. It translates to CASSFGSRGTLPNYGYTF.

The genes are TRBV29-1 and TRBJ2-1; 9 positions agree with TRBD2. The germline gives CDR1 SQVTM, CDR2 ANQGSEA. The CDR3 contains 14 residues. V trimming: 7 bases; J trimming: 5 bases; junction bases outside the gene matches: 9. The CDR3 region is CSAGGGRVDNEQFF. DNA for the CDR3: TGCAGCGCTGGGGGCGGGAGGGTCGACAATGAGCAGTTCTTC.

The chain recombines TRBV6-5 with TRBJ2-1; 7 bases match TRBD2. The V gene end was trimmed by 2 bases and the J gene end by 1 base; junction bases not matched to a gene: 5. There are 16 residues in the CDR3. The germline gives CDR1 MNHEY, CDR2 SVGAGI. The CDR3, as DNA: TGTGCCAGCAGTTACGAGTCGGGAGGATCCTACAATGAGCAGTTCTTC. Protein: CASSYESGGSYNEQFF.

The chain employs TRBV5-4 and TRBJ2-3; D is possibly TRBD2 (6 bases). The V end was cut by 2 bases, the J end by 4 bases, with 14 bases between. This CDR3 comprises 15 residues. In germline, CDR1 is SGHNT, CDR2 YYREEE (reference sequence). The DNA of the CDR3 is TGTGCCAGCAGCTTCTCTAGCGACGGATCAGATACGCAGTATTTT. Amino acids: CASSFSSDGSDTQYF.

V usage is TRBV11-3 and J usage is TRBJ2-7, with no clear D. The V gene's germline CDR1 is SGHNT and CDR2 YENEEA. V was pared by 2 bases and J by 5 bases, with 7 bases between. The CDR3 loop spans 12 amino acids. The CDR3 spells CASSLYSDEQYF. CDR3 bases: TGTGCCAGCAGCTTATACTCGGACGAGCAGTACTTC.

V usage is TRBV4-2 and J usage is TRBJ2-1, with TRBD2 matching 8 bases. V lost 0 bases and J lost 8; bases outside the gene matches: 6. There are 15 residues in the CDR3. Looked up from germline, CDR1 is LGHNA and CDR2 is YNFKEQ. For the CDR3, the DNA is TGTGCCAGCAGCCAAGATCCGGGACTAGTAGATGAGCAGTTCTTC. This gives the protein CASSQDPGLVDEQFF.

J is TRBJ1-1 and V is TRBV9, with 7 bases fitting TRBD1. The CDR3 covers 14 residues. Unmatched junction bases numbered 9, after V lost 4 bases and J lost 6 bases. Germline V gene sequence: CDR1 SGDLS, CDR2 YYNGEE. The CDR3: CASSIGQAAAEAFF. Here the CDR3 DNA reads TGTGCCAGCAGCATTGGACAGGCGGCCGCTGAAGCTTTCTTT. The variable domain in full, with the rest retrieved from reference TRBV9 and TRBJ1-1, is DSGVTQTPKHLITATGQRVTLRCSPRSGDLSVYWYQQSLDQGLQFLIQYYNGEERAKGNILERFSAQQFPDLHSELNLSSLELGDSALYFCASSIGQAAAEAFFGQGTRLTVV.

The chain has TRBV2 and TRBJ2-1; TRBD2 matches at 7 bases. This CDR3 is built from 15 residues. V shed 3 bases and J 3 bases; nucleotides not matched to a gene: 5. Germline V gives CDR1 SNHLY, CDR2 FYNNEI. The chain's CDR3 is CASSEASGNYNEQFF. CDR3 DNA sequence: TGTGCCAGCAGTGAGGCTAGCGGCAACTACAATGAGCAGTTCTTC.

This sequence joins TRBV27 and TRBJ1-5, with D possibly being TRBD1 (6 bases). V lost 7 bases to trimming and J lost 5 bases, with 15 bases between them. Germline CDR1 is MNHEY and CDR2 is SMNVEV (reference sequence). This CDR3 is 14 amino acids long. CDR3 coding DNA: TGTGCCAGCACCTCCCGGGGGGGCGATCAGCCCCAGCATTTT. This codes for CASTSRGGDQPQHF.

The sample holds one count of this clone. The CDR3 bases are TGTGCCTGGAGTGTAGGACAGGGGGCGTCCTACGAGCAGTACTTC. It encodes CAWSVGQGASYEQYF. The genes are TRBV30 and TRBJ2-7, with TRBD1 matching over 11 bases. The J segment lost 1 base and the V segment lost 0 bases, leaving 2 bases of the junction unmatched. Per germline, CDR1 GTSNPN and CDR2 SVGIG (reference sequence). This CDR3 has 15 residues.

CDR3 sequence: CASSAYAGLSTEAFF. The CDR3 region has the DNA TGTGCCAGCAGCGCTTACGCCGGACTAAGCACTGAAGCTTTCTTT. The chain joins TRBV9 to TRBJ1-1, with D uncertain. Trimming shortened V by 3 bases and J by 4 bases, and 16 bases separated the two germline ends. This CDR3 has 15 residues. The germline V gene encodes CDR1 SGDLS and CDR2 YYNGEE.

The V and J genes are TRBV27 and TRBJ2-1, with 10 nucleotides matching TRBD2. The J segment lost 10 bases and the V segment lost 5 bases, leaving 11 bases of the junction unmatched. There are 15 residues in the CDR3. Germline V gene data show CDR1 as MNHEY and CDR2 as SMNVEV (reference sequence). The CDR3 nucleotides read TGTGCCAGCAGTAACGCGGGACTAGCGAGGAGGGAGCAGTTCTTC. Amino acids: CASSNAGLARREQFF.

The V call is TRBV5-1, the J call TRBJ2-5; D may be TRBD1 (8 bases). CDR3 length equals 15 residues. V dropped 2 bases and J dropped 0 bases, with 11 bases sitting between them. Germline V gene lookup returns CDR1 SGHRS and CDR2 YFSETQ. The CDR3 nucleotides are TGCGCCAGCAGCTTACAGGGGGGGTACCAAGAGACCCAGTACTTC. Its translation: CASSLQGGYQETQYF.

V usage is TRBV18 and J usage is TRBJ2-7; D ambiguous. The CDR3 covers 13 residues. The V end lost 0 bases, the J end lost 4 bases, and 7 bases lay between the germline ends. Germline V lookup: CDR1 KGHSH, CDR2 LQKENI. CDR3 in DNA: TGTGCCAGCTCACCACCGTACGGTTACGAGCAGTACTTC. As protein: CASSPPYGYEQYF.

The chain recombines TRBV6-1 with TRBJ2-5, with D possibly TRBD1 on 5 matching bases. Trimming left V 2 bases short and J 4 bases short, with 11 bases between. This CDR3 is 14 amino acids long. The germline V gene encodes CDR1 MNHNS and CDR2 SASEGT. CDR3 amino acids: CASSERRGPETQYF. Here the CDR3 DNA reads TGTGCCAGCAGTGAACGTAGGGGCCCAGAGACCCAGTACTTC.

The V and J genes are TRBV27 and TRBJ2-7, with a tentative D call TRBD2 (5 bases). CDR1 MNHEY and CDR2 SMNVEV come from the germline V gene (reference sequence). V dropped 0 bases and J dropped 3 bases, with 15 bases sitting between them. CDR3 size: 16 residues. The CDR3 coding sequence is TGTGCCAGCAGTTTATCGAAGGCCAGCGGAGGCTACGAGCAGTACTTC. Translating gives CASSLSKASGGYEQYF.

The chain is built from TRBV6-1 and TRBJ1-4; maybe TRBD1 (5 bases). With 6 bases removed from V and 8 bases from J, the gap between germline ends came to 16 bases. Germline assignment: CDR1 MNHNS and CDR2 SASEGT. The CDR3 length is 14 residues. The CDR3 nucleotides read TGTGCCAGCAGGGAGGGGACCGAGCCCGAAAAACTGTTTTTT. Residues: CASREGTEPEKLFF.

This rearrangement joins TRBV2 to TRBJ1-2, with D maybe TRBD1 (5 bases). In germline, CDR1 is SNHLY, CDR2 FYNNEI. The CDR3 is 12 amino acids. Trimming cost V 8 bases and J 8 bases, with 15 bases left between them. This chain's CDR3 is CASPVQGAGYTF. CDR3 nucleotide sequence: TGTGCCAGCCCCGTGCAGGGTGCGGGCTACACCTTC.